These T cell receptor beta chains were read from a single sample in a study of technical replicates of blood from a few donors. The method was immunoSEQ multiplex PCR; TCRdb's version includes in-frame clones alone and lacks a portion of them. The table shows tens of thousands of clones, with roughly 95% occurring only once. The specimen sequenced was T cells isolated from PBMCs. Receptor source: a human donor in good health. Both conserved end residues are part of each CDR3. D genes are given only for firm matches. Clone size is shown for a subset of rows, as once, few, many or a class of expanded clone.

d_call	v_call	clone_size	j_call	cdr3_aa	cdr3_nt
TRBD2	TRBV11-3	-	TRBJ2-1	CASMTSGRNSYNEQFF	TGTGCCAGCATGACTAGCGGGAGGAACTCCTACAATGAGCAGTTCTTC
-	TRBV6-5	-	TRBJ1-2	CASGVRGYYGYTF	TGTGCCAGCGGGGTTCGGGGTTACTATGGCTACACCTTC
-	TRBV4-3	-	TRBJ1-3	CASSQEAGYGNTIYF	TGCGCCAGCAGCCAAGAGGCGGGGTACGGAAACACCATATATTTT
-	TRBV18	-	TRBJ1-2	CASSLPGRANYGYTF	TGTGCCAGCTCACTACCGGGCAGGGCGAACTATGGCTACACCTTC
TRBD1	TRBV4-3	once	TRBJ2-7	CASSQELTTGGFGSSYEQYF	TGCGCCAGCAGCCAAGAGTTGACGACAGGGGGTTTCGGTAGTTCCTACGAGCAGTACTTC
-	TRBV7-9	once	TRBJ1-5	CASSLGDQPQHF	TGTGCCAGCAGCTTAGGCGATCAGCCCCAGCATTTT
-	TRBV5-1	-	TRBJ2-7	CASSLWSGAYEQYF	TGCGCCAGCAGCTTGTGGTCGGGGGCCTACGAGCAGTACTTC
-	TRBV6-5	-	TRBJ2-1	CASSYRRDYNEQFF	TGTGCCAGCAGTTATCGACGGGATTACAATGAGCAGTTCTTC
TRBD2	TRBV7-3	-	TRBJ2-1	CASSEDGTSSYNEQFF	TGTGCCAGCAGCGAGGACGGGACTAGCTCCTACAATGAGCAGTTCTTC
TRBD2	TRBV7-3	once	TRBJ2-1	CASSLGLAVYNEQFF	TGTGCCAGCAGCTTGGGTCTAGCGGTATACAATGAGCAGTTCTTC
-	TRBV27	-	TRBJ2-7	CASSFGAASSYEQYF	TGTGCCAGCAGTTTTGGGGCCGCCTCGAGCTACGAGCAGTACTTC
-	TRBV4-2	-	TRBJ1-1	CASSQNLGGREAFF	TGTGCCAGCAGCCAAAATCTGGGGGGAAGGGAAGCTTTCTTT
TRBD1	TRBV11-3	-	TRBJ2-1	CASSLTGAIGNEQFF	TGTGCCAGCAGCCTCACAGGGGCGATAGGAAATGAGCAGTTCTTC
TRBD2	TRBV7-9	-	TRBJ2-3	CASSSWTSGTDTQYF	TGTGCCAGCAGCTCCTGGACTAGCGGGACAGATACGCAGTATTTT
TRBD1	TRBV4-3	-	TRBJ2-4	CASSRDLPGQGNIQYF	TGCGCCAGCAGCCGAGACCTACCGGGACAGGGGAACATTCAGTACTTC
-	TRBV6-6	once	TRBJ2-1	CAIQPYGSYNEQFF	TGTGCCATACAACCTTACGGGAGTTACAATGAGCAGTTCTTC
-	TRBV7-2	-	TRBJ1-4	CASSQNSLGDEKLFF	TGTGCCAGCAGTCAAAACAGTCTCGGTGATGAAAAACTGTTTTTT
-	TRBV27	once	TRBJ2-5	CASRWSEGAAGETQYF	TGTGCCAGCAGGTGGTCAGAGGGGGCAGCGGGAGAGACCCAGTACTTC
-	TRBV27	-	TRBJ2-7	CASRPLGPTYYEQYF	TGTGCCAGCAGACCTCTAGGTCCCACCTATTACGAGCAGTACTTC
TRBD2	TRBV2	once	TRBJ2-3	CASHKASGDTQYF	TGTGCCAGTCATAAGGCTAGCGGAGATACGCAGTATTTT
-	TRBV7-9	-	TRBJ2-2	CATRPGVTTGELFF	TGTGCCACAAGACCGGGAGTAACCACCGGGGAGCTGTTTTTT